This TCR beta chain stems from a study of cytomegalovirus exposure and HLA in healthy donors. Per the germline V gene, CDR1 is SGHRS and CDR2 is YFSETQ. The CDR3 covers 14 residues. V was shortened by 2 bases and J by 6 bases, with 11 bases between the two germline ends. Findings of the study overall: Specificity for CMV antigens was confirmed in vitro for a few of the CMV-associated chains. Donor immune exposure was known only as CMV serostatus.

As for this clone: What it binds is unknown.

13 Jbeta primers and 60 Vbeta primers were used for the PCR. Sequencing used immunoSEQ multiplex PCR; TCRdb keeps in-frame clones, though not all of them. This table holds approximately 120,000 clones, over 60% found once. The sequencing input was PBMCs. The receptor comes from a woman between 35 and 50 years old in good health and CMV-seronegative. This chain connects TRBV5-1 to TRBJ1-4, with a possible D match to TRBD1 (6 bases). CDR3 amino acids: CASSFQGLDEKLFF. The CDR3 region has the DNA TGCGCCAGCAGCTTTCAGGGGTTGGATGAAAAACTGTTTTTT.